This T cell receptor (beta chain) is from a study of OX40 agonist ivuxolimab in advanced cancers. Study-wide context: Ivuxolimab was an agonistic, fully human IgG2 monoclonal antibody directed against OX40 (CD134), a costimulatory receptor. Prior anti-PD-1, anti-PD-L1 or anti-CTLA-4 therapy was permitted, and about 40% of dose-escalation patients had received checkpoint inhibitors. Intravenous ivuxolimab was administered to patients every 2 weeks at six dose levels: 0.01, 0.1, 0.3, 1.5, 3 and 10 mg/kg. The paper covers the monotherapy dose-escalation part of the phase I ivuxolimab trial, which included N of about 50 patients. The point of sequencing TCRbeta in the periphery was to test whether ivuxolimab changed TCR sequence diversity and drove clonal T-cell expansion. In the dose-escalation cohort, approximately 83% of patients were male, and the mean age was 60 years with a range of roughly 20 to 85. Among the approximately 50 dose-escalation patients, approximately 20 had hepatocellular carcinoma, roughly 15 melanoma, 9 renal cell carcinoma and 9 head and neck cancer. Partial responses occurred in three dose-escalation patients: two with cutaneous melanoma and one with hepatocellular carcinoma. General findings and caveats noted by the study authors: The antigen specificity of the clonally expanded peripheral T cells was not determined. On average, CD8+ T cells showed more expanded clones than CD4+ T cells after ivuxolimab. Partial responders in the 0.1-3.0 mg/kg groups had among the lowest normalized peripheral clonal expansion, especially among CD8+ T cells. Clonal expansion of both CD4+ and CD8+ blood T cells was observed from baseline to week 6 at doses 0.1 to 3.0 mg/kg. Low levels of normalized T-cell clonal expansion were also seen in some patients who did not respond.

Details on this clone: Its antigen is still unknown. No base qualities exist here, and no much larger clone lies one base off it.

Patients with autoimmune disease history or receiving systemic immunosuppression were excluded from the trial. In every dose cohort, peripheral blood was drawn for TCR sequencing at baseline, cycle 4 day 1, and cycle 7 day 1. The samples were drawn from a first-in-human, open-label, multicenter phase I dose-escalation trial of ivuxolimab. Adults with locally advanced or metastatic head and neck squamous cell, hepatocellular, melanoma or renal cell carcinoma were enrolled in the trial. CD4+ and CD8+ T cells were sorted separately from peripheral blood before TCR sequencing. Based on the germline V gene, the CDR1 and CDR2 sequences are SGDLS and YYNGEE. The CDR3 starts with the cysteine, ends with the phenylalanine, and has 17 residues. Only CDR3 DNA is held: 51 bases, read in frame from base 1. Genomic DNA was isolated from the sorted cells so that the TCRbeta CDR3 region could be sequenced. TCRbeta CDR3 regions were sequenced using the immunoSEQ Assay. What TCRdb holds here is the immuneACCESS table cut down to in-frame rearrangements. Part of the clones is not present; checked against another copy, under half of the missing clones reflect an unresolved V gene, and the others are unexplained. This sample is represented by some 54,000 clones; nearly 80% of them were singletons. Approximately 4.4% of the sample rests with the top ten.

Specimen: CD4+ or CD8+ T cells sorted from blood, collected in a trial of the OX40 agonist ivuxolimab. The chain is encoded by TRBV9 joined to TRBJ2-5; the D gene lacks a confident call. The DNA matches TRBJ2-7 better at its end, which makes the J call doubtful. The sequence came from an adult with an advanced solid tumor such as melanoma, head and neck, liver or kidney cancer. The DNA sequence follows: TGTGCCAGCAGCCCCCGCGACACCACCTATTACTCCTACGAGCAGTACTTC. This yields the protein CASSPRDTTYYSYEQYF.